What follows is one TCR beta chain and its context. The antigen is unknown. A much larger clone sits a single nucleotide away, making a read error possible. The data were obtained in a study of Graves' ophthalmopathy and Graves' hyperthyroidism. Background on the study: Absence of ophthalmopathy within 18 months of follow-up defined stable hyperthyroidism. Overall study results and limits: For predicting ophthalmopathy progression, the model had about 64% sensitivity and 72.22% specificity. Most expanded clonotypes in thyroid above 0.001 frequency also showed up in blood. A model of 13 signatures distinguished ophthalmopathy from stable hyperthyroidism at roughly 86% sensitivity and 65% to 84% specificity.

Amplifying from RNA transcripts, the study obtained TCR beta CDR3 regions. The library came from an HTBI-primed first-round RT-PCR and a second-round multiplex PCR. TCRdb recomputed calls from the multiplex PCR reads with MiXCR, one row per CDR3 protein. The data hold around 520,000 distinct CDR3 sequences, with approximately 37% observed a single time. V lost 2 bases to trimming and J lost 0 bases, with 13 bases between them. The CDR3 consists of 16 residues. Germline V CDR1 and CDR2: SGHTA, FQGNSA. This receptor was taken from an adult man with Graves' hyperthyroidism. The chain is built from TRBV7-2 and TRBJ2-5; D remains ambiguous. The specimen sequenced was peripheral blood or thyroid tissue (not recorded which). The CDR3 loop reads CASSLIPSQYQETQYF. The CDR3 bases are TGTGCCAGCAGCTTAATCCCCTCACAGTACCAAGAGACCCAGTACTTC.